The 27 T cell receptor beta chains in this list originate from one sample, sequenced in a study of cytotoxic CD8 clonotypes in ibrutinib-treated CLL (dated by TCRdb to the early 2020s). The library was prepared using the immunoSEQ multiplex PCR assay. In TCRdb, the immuneACCESS table is reduced to in-frame sequences with V and J assigned. These tables do not hold every clone; where another copy was compared, an unresolved V gene accounts for under half, and the others remain unexplained. This sample is represented by under 200,000 clones; 81% of them were singletons. Around 2% of the sample is held by the ten biggest clonotypes. The time point label corresponds to: 12 months on ibrutinib. The specimen was PBMCs, collected after 12 months of ibrutinib treatment. All receptors come from a human donor with chronic lymphocytic leukemia.

The V and J genes are TRBV11-2 and TRBJ2-2; no definite D call. The CDR3 contains 15 residues. Germline CDR1 is SGHAT and CDR2 is FQNNGV. The V gene lost 0 bases and the J gene lost 6 bases, with 11 bases spanning the gap. This CDR3 is CASSLEVVFPGELFF. The DNA for the CDR3 is TGTGCCAGCAGCTTAGAGGTGGTTTTCCCCGGGGAGCTGTTTTTT.

The chain employs TRBV9 and TRBJ1-2; a possible D gene is TRBD1 (6 bases). CDR3 size: 14 residues. V lost 3 bases and J lost 2, with 11 bases in between. Per the germline V gene, CDR1 is SGDLS and CDR2 is YYNGEE. The CDR3 bases are TGTGCCAGCAGCGCACAGGGATTGAACTATGGCTACACCTTC. Protein product: CASSAQGLNYGYTF.

The CDR3 loop reads CASSGDSNQPQHF. As DNA, the CDR3 is TGTGCCAGCTCAGGGGATAGCAATCAGCCCCAGCATTTT. The chain combines TRBV18 with TRBJ1-5; D gene unclear. Germline V CDR1 and CDR2: KGHSH, LQKENI. The CDR3 extends over 13 amino acids. V shed 5 bases and J shed 0 bases, with 5 bases lying between them.

CDR3 in DNA: TGTGCCAGTAGTATAAGGACGGACAACTATGGCTACACCTTC. Translating it yields CASSIRTDNYGYTF. The chain joins TRBV19 to TRBJ1-2; D remains ambiguous. This CDR3 comprises 14 residues. With 2 bases removed from V and 2 bases from J, the gap between germline ends came to 9 bases. Germline lookup yields CDR1 LNHDA and CDR2 SQIVND (reference sequence).

This rearrangement joins TRBV28 to TRBJ1-1; D perhaps matches TRBD1 (6 bases). V lost 5 bases, J lost 4 bases, and 20 bases lay in between. The CDR3 spans 16 residues. Germline CDR1 is MDHEN and CDR2 is SYDVKM. The CDR3 DNA sequence: TGTGCCAGCAGTCGCGGACAGATCCGTGGGAGCACTGAAGCTTTCTTT. This translates into CASSRGQIRGSTEAFF.

V usage is TRBV5-1 and J usage is TRBJ2-1; D possibly corresponds to TRBD1 (6 bases). V lost 0 bases and J 3 bases, leaving 7 bases between the germline ends. Germline CDR1 and CDR2: SGHRS and YFSETQ. This CDR3 region has 14 residues. The CDR3 here is CASSLGQVYNEQFF. The CDR3 DNA reads as TGCGCCAGCAGCTTGGGACAGGTCTACAATGAGCAGTTCTTC.

This sequence joins TRBV27 and TRBJ1-4; no clear D. This CDR3 contains 15 residues. Trimming stripped 4 bases from V and 8 bases from J, with 17 bases between. Per the germline V gene, CDR1 is MNHEY and CDR2 is SMNVEV (reference sequence). The CDR3 DNA sequence: TGTGCCAGCAGTTCCCCGAGGCGGGGAGGAGAAAAACTGTTTTTT. The encoded protein is CASSSPRRGGEKLFF. Combining the CDR3 with reference TRBV27 and TRBJ1-4 gives the whole variable domain EAQVTQNPRYLITVTGKKLTVTCSQNMNHEYMSWYRQDPGLGLRQIYYSMNVEVTDKGDVPEGYKVSRKEKRNFPLILESPSPNQTSLYFCASSSPRRGGEKLFFGSGTQLSVL.

This chain links TRBV6-4 with TRBJ2-1, with TRBD2 as a possible D gene (6 bases). CDR3 length: 20 amino acids. V was trimmed by 8 bases and J by 1 base, leaving 30 bases between them. The germline CDR1 and CDR2 sequences are MRHNA and SNTAGT. CDR3 residues: CASPPTDILLATPSYNEQFF. The CDR3 nucleotides read TGTGCCAGCCCCCCCACTGATATTCTTCTAGCGACCCCTTCCTACAATGAGCAGTTCTTC.

The chain recombines TRBV4-2 with TRBJ2-3; D is unclear. There are 14 residues in the CDR3. CDR1 is LGHNA, CDR2 YNFKEQ, per germline. V shed 3 bases and J shed 0 bases, with 7 bases lying between them. CDR3 DNA sequence: TGTGCCAGCAGCCAGGGGTTTAGCACAGATACGCAGTATTTT. Translating gives CASSQGFSTDTQYF.

The V gene is TRBV10-3, the J gene TRBJ2-1; the D call may be TRBD1 or TRBD2 (6 bases each). This CDR3 is built from 13 residues. The V and J ends lost 8 bases and 10 bases respectively, with 18 bases between them. Germline CDR1 and CDR2: ENHRY and SYGVKD. The CDR3 is CAIGKGGNTEQFF. In DNA, the CDR3 is TGTGCCATCGGGAAAGGGGGGAACACGGAGCAGTTCTTC.

CDR3 residues: CASRPRQGQQYF. The CDR3 region has the DNA TGTGCCAGCAGGCCCAGACAGGGTCAGCAGTACTTC. The rearrangement uses TRBV28 and TRBJ2-7; 7 bases align to TRBD1. V was clipped by 6 bases and J by 8 bases; unmatched bases: 7. Germline V lookup: CDR1 MDHEN, CDR2 SYDVKM. The CDR3 spans 12 residues.

The chain is built from TRBV5-5 and TRBJ2-5; 7 bases are a match to TRBD2. The CDR3 spans 14 residues. V was clipped by 4 bases and J by 4 bases; unmatched bases: 7. CDR1 is SGHKS, CDR2 YYEKEE, per germline (reference sequence). The CDR3 DNA reads TGTGCCAGCAGCCCCGGGACTACCCTAGAGACCCAGTACTTC. Protein sequence: CASSPGTTLETQYF.

This chain joins TRBV10-3 and TRBJ2-2; TRBD1 matches 8 bases. This CDR3 comprises 14 residues. V dropped 11 bases and J dropped 4; count of bases not matched to a gene: 9. Germline V gives CDR1 ENHRY, CDR2 SYGVKD. CDR3 loop: CAVAGTGGTGELFF. The DNA for the CDR3 is TGTGCCGTGGCGGGGACAGGTGGCACCGGGGAGCTGTTTTTT.

This clone was counted many times. This sequence joins TRBV20-1 and TRBJ1-2; 9 bases agree with TRBD1. Germline lookup yields CDR1 DFQATT and CDR2 SNEGSKA (reference sequence). The CDR3 has 11 amino acids. Trimming removed 5 bases from V and 9 bases from J; junction bases left unmatched: 4. The CDR3 sequence is CSASTGGSYTF. Written as DNA, the CDR3 is TGCAGTGCTTCGACAGGGGGAAGCTACACCTTC.

This clone has only one observation. The chain uses TRBV28 and TRBJ1-1; tentatively, D is TRBD1 (6 bases). Germline CDR1 reads MDHEN; CDR2 reads SYDVKM. The CDR3 extends over 14 amino acids. The germline V and J ends were trimmed by 11 bases and 4 bases, with 20 bases remaining between them. This chain's CDR3 is CASTLGTMGTEAFF. The DNA of the CDR3 is TGTGCCTCTACTCTCGGGACAATGGGCACTGAAGCTTTCTTT.

As DNA, the CDR3 is TGCGCCAGCAGCCAACTAGCGGGAGAGGACGAGCAGTACTTC. Translation: CASSQLAGEDEQYF. This chain joins TRBV5-1 and TRBJ2-7; 11 nucleotides line up with TRBD2. The CDR3 totals 14 residues. The trim removed 4 bases at V and 5 bases at J, leaving 5 bases unmatched. Germline lookup yields CDR1 SGHRS and CDR2 YFSETQ.

V gene TRBV7-9 combines with J gene TRBJ2-5; no firm D call. The CDR3 is made up of 15 amino acids. The V gene lost 0 bases and the J gene lost 4 bases, with 12 bases spanning the gap. Germline CDR1 SEHNR, CDR2 FQNEAQ (reference sequence). For the CDR3, the DNA is TGTGCCAGCAGCTTAGCATCATCCTTCCGAGAGACCCAGTACTTC. Protein: CASSLASSFRETQYF. Looking up the rest from reference TRBV7-9 and TRBJ2-5 gives the full variable domain: DTGVSQNPRHKITKRGQNVTFRCDPISEHNRLYWYRQTLGQGPEFLTYFQNEAQLEKSRLLSDRFSAERPKGSFSTLEIQRTEQGDSAMYLCASSLASSFRETQYFGPGTRLLVL.

This chain connects TRBV6-6 to TRBJ1-1; the D gene is possibly TRBD1 (5 bases). Trimming took off 10 bases at V and 1 base at J, with 13 bases between the two ends. CDR3 length: 13 amino acids. The germline V gene has CDR1 MNHNY and CDR2 SVGAGI (reference sequence). In DNA form, the CDR3 reads TGTGCCACACAGGAGGGGCAGAACACTGAAGCTTTCTTT. It translates to CATQEGQNTEAFF.

The chain couples TRBV20-1 to TRBJ1-5; D ambiguous. The germline gives CDR1 DFQATT, CDR2 SNEGSKA (reference sequence). The CDR3 extends over 11 amino acids. Trimming removed 1 base at V and 13 bases at J, with 11 bases between. CDR3 bases: TGCAGTGCTAGAGGGGCCCTGTCTCAGCATTTT. Amino acid sequence: CSARGALSQHF.

The V call is TRBV28, the J call TRBJ1-6; D possibly corresponds to TRBD1 (5 bases). Germline lookup yields CDR1 MDHEN and CDR2 SYDVKM. This CDR3 is built from 17 residues. V was cut by 10 bases and J by 7 bases, with 26 bases left in between. The CDR3 reads CATDIRRRLGHNSPLHF. CDR3 nucleotide sequence: TGTGCCACCGATATCCGACGGAGGCTGGGGCACAATTCACCCCTCCACTTT.

The chain has TRBV9 and TRBJ2-1, with D tentatively TRBD2 (6 bases). CDR3 length: 16 amino acids. Germline lookup yields CDR1 SGDLS and CDR2 YYNGEE. V lost 0 bases to trimming and J lost 1 base, with 11 bases between them. CDR3 loop: CASSVVGRGSYNEQFF. The CDR3 coding sequence is TGTGCCAGCAGCGTAGTAGGGCGGGGATCCTACAATGAGCAGTTCTTC.

This clone was counted a few times. The J gene is TRBJ1-2, the V gene TRBV19; D ambiguous. Trimming left V 10 bases short and J 2 bases short, with 14 bases between. The CDR3 loop spans 13 amino acids. The germline CDR1 and CDR2 sequences are LNHDA and SQIVND (reference sequence). For the CDR3, the DNA is TGTGCCACCTTGTCGACCCAGAACTATGGCTACACCTTC. Translating gives CATLSTQNYGYTF.

CDR3 residues: CASSDGTSGGEQFF. For the CDR3, the DNA is TGTGCCAGCAGCGATGGGACTAGCGGGGGTGAGCAGTTCTTC. The rearrangement joins TRBV9 to TRBJ2-1; 14 bases line up with TRBD2. The CDR3 contains 14 residues. CDR1 and CDR2 from the germline V gene are SGDLS and YYNGEE. V was pared by 3 bases and J by 9 bases, with 2 bases of the junction left unmatched. Full variable domain (remainder filled in from reference TRBV9 and TRBJ2-1): DSGVTQTPKHLITATGQRVTLRCSPRSGDLSVYWYQQSLDQGLQFLIQYYNGEERAKGNILERFSAQQFPDLHSELNLSSLELGDSALYFCASSDGTSGGEQFFGPGTRLTVL.

The rearrangement links TRBV5-6 to TRBJ2-5; TRBD1 or TRBD2 may be the D gene (5 bases each). The CDR3 covers 15 residues. The V and J ends lost 0 bases and 1 base respectively, with 10 bases between them. From germline, CDR1 is SGHDT and CDR2 YYEEEE. The CDR3 reads CASSLDPGSQETQYF. The CDR3 DNA follows: TGTGCCAGCAGCTTGGACCCAGGGAGCCAAGAGACCCAGTACTTC.

Written as DNA, the CDR3 is TGTGCCAGTAGTATTTTCGGGATGGGGAGCAATCAGCCCCAGCATTTT. Translating gives CASSIFGMGSNQPQHF. The J gene is TRBJ1-5, the V gene TRBV19; no clear D. The CDR3 totals 16 residues. V gave up 3 bases and J gave up 1 base, with 13 bases separating them. Germline CDR1 reads LNHDA; CDR2 reads SQIVND (reference sequence).

The V and J genes are TRBV6-1 and TRBJ2-4; D unclear. The CDR3 totals 17 residues. Per germline, CDR1 MNHNS and CDR2 SASEGT. Trimming removed 0 bases at V and 0 bases at J, with 12 bases between. DNA for the CDR3: TGTGCCAGCAGTGAAGCACCCAAAAAACTAGCCAAAAACATTCAGTACTTC. It specifies CASSEAPKKLAKNIQYF.

For this clone: Other DNA sequences in this specimen translate into the identical CDR3. V gene TRBV7-2 combines with J gene TRBJ2-1; D ambiguous. This CDR3 is 12 amino acids long. In germline, CDR1 is SGHTA, CDR2 FQGNSA. Deletions cut 2 bases from V and 3 bases from J, with 2 bases between. The CDR3 DNA follows: TGTGCCAGCAGCTTACTCTACAATGAGCAGTTCTTC. This encodes CASSLLYNEQFF. The full variable domain, completed using reference TRBV7-2 and TRBJ2-1, is GAGVSQSPSNKVTEKGKDVELRCDPISGHTALYWYRQSLGQGLEFLIYFQGNSAPDKSGLPSDRFSAERTGGSVSTLTIQRTQQEDSAVYLCASSLLYNEQFFGPGTRLTVL.